This T cell receptor (beta chain) was retrieved from a study of beta chain features in type 1 diabetes. Study overall: Sorted cells, roughly 100,000,000 in number, were examined across all samples.

This CDR3 is built from 15 residues. In germline, CDR1 is LNHDA, CDR2 SQIVND (reference sequence). Trimming took off 4 bases at V and 1 base at J, with 12 bases between the two ends. Study results and caveats: There was a moderate but significant shortening of TCRB CDR3s in all four CD4+ subsets of Type 1 diabetes patients. The study found that naive, central memory and Treg TCRB repertoires appeared more similar in patients than in healthy donors. Sequencing used cDNA, and cells with high TCR expression could therefore be over-represented.

A single heparinised blood sample, averaging about 100 mL, was obtained per donor. This clone was picked up many times. The target antigen is unknown. All of the isolated RNA was reverse transcribed, so expressed TCRB transcripts were sequenced. Method: immunoSEQ multiplex PCR; TCRdb's copy keeps in-frame clones and lacks some. The repertoire holds 120,000 or so clones, with 17% as singletons. This sequence was found in a man in his late teens or twenties with type 1 diabetes. Material for sequencing was central memory CD4+ T cells from blood. The V call is TRBV19, the J call TRBJ2-3; D is undetermined. CDR3 in amino acids: CASSTQRSGTDTQYF. The CDR3 DNA follows: TGTGCCAGTAGTACTCAACGGAGTGGCACAGATACGCAGTATTTT.